The rows below give T cell receptor beta chains drawn from one sample of a study of response to subunit inactivated influenza vaccine. TCRdb re-analysed the RT-PCR reads in MiXCR, keeping a single row per CDR3 protein. The sample includes approximately 530,000 distinct CDR3 sequences, 10% to 15% seen only once; the top ten take under 15%. Sequenced material: PBMCs from blood, taken about 6 weeks after vaccination. The receptor source for this set is a man aged 45-60 years who received an inactivated influenza vaccine. CDR3s include the opening cysteine and the closing phenylalanine or tryptophan. The D gene is left open where the match is weak. Clone size is given for some rows only: seen once, a few or many times, or a class if the clone is expanded.

V	J	size	D	CDR3	DNA
TRBV28	TRBJ1-1	-	-	CASKGTPNTEAFF	TGTGCCAGCAAGGGGACGCCAAACACTGAAGCTTTCTTT
TRBV7-8	TRBJ2-1	many	TRBD2	CASSPRGARYNEQFF	TGTGCCAGCAGCCCGCGGGGGGCGAGGTACAATGAGCAGTTCTTC
TRBV6-5	TRBJ2-1	-	TRBD1	CASSYSPNVPGGKFF	TGTGCCAGCAGTTACTCGCCCAACGTCCCAGGGGGAAAATTCTTC
TRBV20-1	TRBJ2-3	many	-	CSAEGVSGGGDTQYF	TGCAGTGCTGAGGGTGTCTCAGGGGGAGGAGATACGCAGTATTTT
TRBV7-2	TRBJ2-7	few	TRBD2	CASSLEAGEGYEQYF	TGTGCCAGCAGCTTAGAGGCTGGGGAGGGGTACGAGCAGTACTTC
TRBV10-3	TRBJ2-3	-	-	CAIRETEVTDTQYF	TGTGCCATCAGAGAGACAGAAGTCACAGATACGCAGTATTTT
TRBV27	TRBJ2-6	-	-	CASSLSRSGANVLTF	TGTGCCAGCAGTTTATCTCGCTCTGGGGCCAACGTCCTGACTTTC
TRBV2	TRBJ1-2	-	-	CASSDSPNYGYTF	TGTGCCAGCAGTGATTCACCTAACTATGGCTACACCTTC
TRBV20-1	TRBJ2-1	few	-	CSATSGNEQFF	TGCAGTGCTACCTCAGGGAATGAGCAGTTCTTC
TRBV24-1	TRBJ2-1	few	-	CATSGRNEQFF	TGTGCCACCAGTGGGCGAAATGAGCAGTTCTTC
TRBV7-9	TRBJ2-5	-	-	CASSLDRNFQETQYF	TGTGCCAGCAGCTTAGACAGGAACTTCCAAGAGACCCAGTACTTC
TRBV12-3/TRBV12-4	TRBJ2-2	-	-	CASTFGGNTGELFF	TGTGCCAGCACCTTCGGGGGGAACACCGGGGAGCTGTTTTTT
TRBV10-3	TRBJ2-7	-	-	CAISESSISYEQYF	TGTGCCATCAGTGAGTCCAGCATTTCCTACGAGCAGTACTTC
TRBV18	TRBJ2-3	few	-	CASSPPVRYSTDTQYF	TGTGCCAGCTCACCACCGGTCAGGTATTCCACAGATACGCAGTATTTT
TRBV6-5	TRBJ2-1	-	TRBD2	CASSYSGGYGYNEQFF	TGTGCCAGCAGTTACTCCGGGGGGTATGGCTACAATGAGCAGTTCTTC
TRBV7-9	TRBJ1-4	few	TRBD1	CASSSGTGELELFF	TGTGCCAGCAGCTCCGGGACAGGGGAATTAGAACTGTTTTTT
TRBV9	TRBJ2-5	few	-	CASGGPRGETQYF	TGTGCCAGCGGAGGGCCCCGGGGGGAGACCCAGTACTTC
TRBV4-1	TRBJ2-6	few	-	CASSQEAGAGANVLTF	TGCGCCAGCAGCCAAGAGGCAGGGGCTGGGGCCAACGTCCTGACTTTC
TRBV15	TRBJ1-4	-	-	CATSRDRVVNEKLFF	TGTGCCACCAGCAGAGATCGAGTCGTTAATGAAAAACTGTTTTTT
TRBV20-1	TRBJ1-2	-	-	CSARVQPGYTF	TGCAGTGCTAGAGTGCAGCCTGGCTACACCTTC
TRBV11-1	TRBJ2-5	few	-	CASSLRLGRETQYF	TGTGCCAGCAGCTTAAGGCTGGGAAGGGAGACCCAGTACTTC
TRBV10-3	TRBJ2-7	few	-	CAISASQGAHEQYF	TGTGCCATCAGTGCCTCACAGGGTGCCCACGAGCAGTACTTC
TRBV5-1	TRBJ2-1	many	TRBD1	CASSLAPPTGVNEQFF	TGCGCCAGCAGCTTGGCACCACCAACAGGGGTCAATGAGCAGTTCTTC
TRBV29-1	TRBJ2-1	many	-	CSAEYRVDEQFF	TGCAGCGCAGAATACAGGGTCGATGAGCAGTTCTTC
TRBV6-2/TRBV6-3	TRBJ1-2	few	-	CASSYGGNTYGYTF	TGTGCCAGCAGTTACGGGGGCAACACCTATGGCTACACCTTC
TRBV12-3/TRBV12-4	TRBJ2-7	few	TRBD2	CASSSWTSGKLYEQYF	TGTGCCAGCAGTTCTTGGACTAGCGGAAAGCTCTACGAGCAGTACTTC
TRBV20-1	TRBJ1-2	-	-	CSARGPLSSGYTF	TGCAGTGCTAGAGGCCCCCTATCCTCCGGCTACACCTTC
TRBV7-2	TRBJ1-3	few	TRBD1	CASSLLGTGAGNTIYF	TGTGCCAGCAGCCTACTAGGGACAGGGGCTGGAAACACCATATATTTT
TRBV7-9	TRBJ2-7	few	TRBD1	CASSPRQGGEQYF	TGTGCCAGCAGCCCCCGACAGGGTGGCGAGCAGTACTTC
TRBV4-1	TRBJ2-3	few	TRBD1	CASSPGTDITDTQYF	TGCGCCAGCAGCCCGGGGACAGACATCACAGATACGCAGTATTTT
TRBV20-1	TRBJ2-1	many	TRBD2	CSGPGLAGNEQFF	TGCAGTGGGCCAGGACTAGCGGGCAATGAGCAGTTCTTC